Many counts were recorded for the clone carrying this TCR beta chain. Its antigen is still unknown. A read error may produce the germline difference seen at one junction end. CDR3 length: 14 residues. Germline V lookup: CDR1 SGHRS, CDR2 YFSETQ. The sample belongs to a study of post-analysis software for immune sequencing data. Study context: Progressive-relapsing, secondary progressive and relapsing-remitting multiple sclerosis were among the disease courses included. Study-level results: Normalized Chao1 diversity was significantly lower in multiple sclerosis patients than in controls. Same-batch samples co-clustered strongly by F measure. In patients, a few TRBV segments were more frequent than in controls, with TRBV5-6, TRBV5-1 and TRBV20-1 among them.

Prepared libraries of TCR beta cDNA carried unique molecular identifiers. A population of roughly 0.9 to 11 million T cells gave rise to approximately 500,000 cDNA molecules. Using its own MiXCR run on the PCR reads, TCRdb lists one record per CDR3 protein. The table has 700,000 to 900,000 distinct CDR3 sequences, roughly 50% seen once. Sample: blood. This chain links TRBV5-1 with TRBJ2-7; 9 nucleotides align to TRBD1. The sequence came from a girl aged 5-17 years with multiple sclerosis. CDR3: CASSLGTGPYEQYF. As DNA, the CDR3 is TGTGCCAGCAGCTTAGGGACAGGGCCCTACGAGCAGTACTTC.